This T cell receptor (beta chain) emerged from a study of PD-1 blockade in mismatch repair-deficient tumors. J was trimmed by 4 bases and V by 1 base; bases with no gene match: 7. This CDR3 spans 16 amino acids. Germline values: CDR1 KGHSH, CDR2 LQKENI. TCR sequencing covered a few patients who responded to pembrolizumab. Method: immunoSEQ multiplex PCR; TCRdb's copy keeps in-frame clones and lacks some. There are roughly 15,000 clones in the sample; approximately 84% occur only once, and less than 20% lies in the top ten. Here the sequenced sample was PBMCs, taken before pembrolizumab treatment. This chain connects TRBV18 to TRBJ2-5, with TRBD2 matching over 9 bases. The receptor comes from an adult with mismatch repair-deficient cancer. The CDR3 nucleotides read TGTGCCAGCTCACCACTTCAGGTAGCGGGAGTAGAGACCCAGTACTTC. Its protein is CASSPLQVAGVETQYF.